The rows below give T cell receptor beta chains drawn from one sample of a study of T cells in Graves' hyperthyroidism and ophthalmopathy. MiXCR, applied by TCRdb to the multiplex PCR reads, yields one record per CDR3 protein. This table holds 550,000 to 700,000 distinct CDR3 sequences, 46% found once. The sequenced material came from peripheral blood or thyroid tissue (not recorded which). The receptor source for this set is an adult woman with Graves' disease, either hyperthyroidism or ophthalmopathy (not recorded which). CDR3s include the opening cysteine and the closing phenylalanine or tryptophan. The D gene is left open where the match is weak. Where a row states a size, it is once, few, many or the class of an expanded clone; other rows omit it.

J gene | clone size | D gene | V gene | CDR3 protein | CDR3 DNA
TRBJ2-7 | . | . | TRBV18 | CASSPGQATYEQYF | TGTGCCAGCTCACCAGGGCAGGCCACCTACGAGCAGTACTTC
TRBJ2-7 | . | . | TRBV20-1 | CSAIKRRSYEQYF | TGCAGTGCTATTAAAAGGAGATCCTACGAGCAGTACTTC
TRBJ2-5 | . | TRBD1 | TRBV7-7 | CASSGDRSQETQYF | TGTGCCAGCAGCGGGGACAGGTCCCAAGAGACCCAGTACTTC
TRBJ1-2 | few | . | TRBV2 | CACSAGDRVYGYTF | TGTGCCTGCAGTGCCGGCGACAGAGTATATGGCTACACCTTC
TRBJ1-1 | . | . | TRBV9 | CASSVDAGPITEAFF | TGTGCCAGCAGCGTAGATGCGGGCCCTATCACTGAAGCTTTCTTT
TRBJ2-7 | few | TRBD2 | TRBV25-1 | CASREEAGAISYEQYF | TGCGCCAGCAGGGAGGAAGCGGGGGCGATCTCCTACGAGCAGTACTTC
TRBJ1-5 | many | . | TRBV20-1 | CSAREGINQPQHF | TGCAGTGCTAGAGAGGGGATCAATCAGCCCCAGCATTTT
TRBJ2-7 | many | . | TRBV7-8 | CASSLSFGQGYEQYF | TGTGCCAGCAGCTTATCATTCGGGCAGGGTTACGAGCAGTACTTC
TRBJ2-7 | many | . | TRBV20-1 | CSAPTGTRGSEQYF | TGCAGTGCGCCCACCGGGACCCGGGGGAGCGAGCAGTACTTC
TRBJ1-5 | . | TRBD1 | TRBV20-1 | CSAGQAVGNQPQHF | TGCAGTGCTGGACAGGCCGTAGGCAATCAGCCCCAGCATTTT
TRBJ2-5 | few | TRBD1 | TRBV25-1 | CACQGALQETQYF | TGTGCCTGTCAGGGGGCACTCCAAGAGACCCAGTACTTC
TRBJ1-3 | . | . | TRBV7-9 | CASSLAIGGNTIYF | TGTGCCAGCAGCTTAGCGATAGGGGGAAACACCATATATTTT